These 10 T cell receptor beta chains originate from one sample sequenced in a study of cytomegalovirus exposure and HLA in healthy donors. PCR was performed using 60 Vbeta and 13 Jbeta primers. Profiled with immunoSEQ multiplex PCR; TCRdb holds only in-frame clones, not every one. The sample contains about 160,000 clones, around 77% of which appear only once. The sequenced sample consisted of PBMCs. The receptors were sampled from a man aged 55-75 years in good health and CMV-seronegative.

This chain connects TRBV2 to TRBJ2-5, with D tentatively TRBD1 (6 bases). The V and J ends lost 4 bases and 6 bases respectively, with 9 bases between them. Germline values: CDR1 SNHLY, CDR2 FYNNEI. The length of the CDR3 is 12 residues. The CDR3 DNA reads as TGTGCCAGCAGTGCAGGGGTACAGACCCAGTACTTC. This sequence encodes CASSAGVQTQYF.

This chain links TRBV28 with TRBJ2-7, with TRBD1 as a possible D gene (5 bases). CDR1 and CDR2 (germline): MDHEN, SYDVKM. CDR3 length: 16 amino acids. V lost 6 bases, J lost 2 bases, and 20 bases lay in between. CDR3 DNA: TGTGCCAGCAGCTCTGTGGGGCAGGGTAAAACCTACGAGCAGTACTTC. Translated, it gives CASSSVGQGKTYEQYF.

CDR3 nucleotides: TGTGCCAGCAGCTCTACGCGGGCCGAATCTGAAGCTTTCTTT. This codes for CASSSTRAESEAFF. The chain links TRBV11-2 to TRBJ1-1, with D hard to call. CDR3 length: 14 residues. V was cut by 4 bases and J by 6 bases, with 15 bases left in between. Germline V gene data show CDR1 as SGHAT and CDR2 as FQNNGV.

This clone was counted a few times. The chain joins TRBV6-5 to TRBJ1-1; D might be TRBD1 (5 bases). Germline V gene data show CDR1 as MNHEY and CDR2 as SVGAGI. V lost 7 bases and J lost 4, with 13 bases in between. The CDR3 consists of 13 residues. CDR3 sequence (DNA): TGTGCCAGCAACCCAGCCGGGGGCACTGAAGCTTTCTTT. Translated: CASNPAGGTEAFF.

For the CDR3, the DNA is TGTGCCAGCAGCCGGACTTCACAGGGCTCTGGGGCCAACGTCCTGACTTTC. As protein: CASSRTSQGSGANVLTF. The chain couples TRBV7-3 to TRBJ2-6; TRBD1 might be the D (6 bases). Germline-derived CDR1 and CDR2 are SGHTA and FQGTGA. The CDR3 has 17 amino acids. Trimming took off 5 bases at V and 0 bases at J, with 14 bases between the two ends.

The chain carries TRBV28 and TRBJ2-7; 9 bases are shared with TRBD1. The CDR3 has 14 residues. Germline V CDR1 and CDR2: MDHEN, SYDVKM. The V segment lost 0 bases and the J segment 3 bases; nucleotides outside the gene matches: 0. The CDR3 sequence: CASSLWDRGYEQYF. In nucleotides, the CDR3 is TGTGCCAGCAGTTTATGGGACAGGGGCTACGAGCAGTACTTC.

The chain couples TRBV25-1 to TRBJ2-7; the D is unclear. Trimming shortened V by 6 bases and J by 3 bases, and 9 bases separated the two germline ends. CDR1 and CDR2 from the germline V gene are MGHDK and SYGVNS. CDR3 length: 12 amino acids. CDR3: CASSTNHYEQYF. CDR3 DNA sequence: TGTGCCAGCAGCACAAACCACTACGAGCAGTACTTC.

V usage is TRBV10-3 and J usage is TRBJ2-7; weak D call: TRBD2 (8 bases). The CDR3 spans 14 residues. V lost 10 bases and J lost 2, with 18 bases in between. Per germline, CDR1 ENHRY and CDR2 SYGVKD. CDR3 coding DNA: TGTGCCACCGGGGGGGCAGGGGGGACCTACGAGCAGTACTTC. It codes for CATGGAGGTYEQYF.

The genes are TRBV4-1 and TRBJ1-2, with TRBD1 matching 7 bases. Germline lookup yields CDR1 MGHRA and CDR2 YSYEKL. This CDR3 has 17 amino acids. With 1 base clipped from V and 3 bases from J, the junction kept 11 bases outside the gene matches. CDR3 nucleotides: TGCGCCAGCAGCCAAGGAAAACCCCTCGACAGGGACTATGGCTACACCTTC. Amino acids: CASSQGKPLDRDYGYTF.

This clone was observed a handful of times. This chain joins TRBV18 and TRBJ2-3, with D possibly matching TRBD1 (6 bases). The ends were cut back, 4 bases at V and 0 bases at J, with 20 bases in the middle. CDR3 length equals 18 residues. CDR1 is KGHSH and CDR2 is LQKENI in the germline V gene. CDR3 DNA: TGTGCCAGCTCACTGACCTCAGACAGGTCGGTCAGCACAGATACGCAGTATTTT. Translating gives CASSLTSDRSVSTDTQYF.